Detailed here is one TCR beta chain. Since the CDR3 does not end with the conserved phenylalanine or tryptophan, this likely comes from a read error. Produced via immunoSEQ multiplex PCR; TCRdb's table is partial and in-frame only. The top ten hold 22% of the sample, which has fewer than 35,000 clones, 70% to 90% seen once. Germline V gene lookup returns CDR1 SGHTA and CDR2 FQGNSA. The CDR3 is 15 residues long. With 6 bases removed from V and 1 base from J, the gap between germline ends came to 15 bases. This entry is derived from a study of sequential checkpoint blockade in melanoma. Whole-study context: Both treatment sequences were followed by maintenance nivolumab.

Treatment indicated: randomized to nivolumab then ipilimumab (arm A) or the reverse (arm B). Live CD3+CD8+ CD19− CD56− cells were sorted from PBMCs. The sequencing used CD8+ T cells sorted from blood (inferred from file names), collected from a patient given nivolumab and ipilimumab in sequence. The chain joins TRBV7-2 to TRBJ1-1, with D perhaps TRBD1 (6 bases). The TCR was taken from a human donor with melanoma. As DNA, the CDR3 is TGTGCCAGCAGTCCTGGGGGGGCTCGGAACACTGAAGCTTTCCTT. This sequence encodes CASSPGGARNTEAFL.